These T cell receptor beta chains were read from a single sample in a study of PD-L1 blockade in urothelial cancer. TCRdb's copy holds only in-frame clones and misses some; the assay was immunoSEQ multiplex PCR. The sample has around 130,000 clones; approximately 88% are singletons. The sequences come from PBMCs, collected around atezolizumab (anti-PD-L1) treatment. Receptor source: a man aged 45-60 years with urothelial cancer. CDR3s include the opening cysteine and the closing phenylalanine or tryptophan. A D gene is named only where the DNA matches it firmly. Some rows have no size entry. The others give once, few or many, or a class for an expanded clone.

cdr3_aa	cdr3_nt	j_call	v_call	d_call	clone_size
CASSFGGGQETQYF	TGTGCCAGCAGCTTCGGTGGAGGACAAGAGACCCAGTACTTC	TRBJ2-5	TRBV7-9	NA	NA
CASSYPLGQGNSPLHF	TGTGCCAGCAGTTACCCCCTCGGACAGGGCAATTCACCCCTCCACTTT	TRBJ1-6	TRBV6-5	TRBD1	once
CASSRRGTAFF	TGTGCCAGCAGCAGAAGGGGAACGGCTTTCTTT	TRBJ1-1	TRBV21-1	NA	few
CASSSVAGINEQFF	TGTGCCAGCAGCTCCGTAGCGGGAATCAATGAGCAGTTCTTC	TRBJ2-1	TRBV7-2	TRBD2	NA
CASSLRGVSMNTEAFF	TGTGCCAGCAGCCTACGGGGGGTCAGCATGAACACTGAAGCTTTCTTT	TRBJ1-1	TRBV28	NA	few
CASSQSGGVETQYF	TGTGCCAGCAGCCAATCCGGCGGGGTCGAGACCCAGTACTTC	TRBJ2-5	TRBV16	NA	NA
CASSPGYGYTF	TGTGCCAGCAGCCCAGGGTATGGCTACACCTTC	TRBJ1-2	TRBV14	NA	NA
CASSIGVPQDRATYEQYF	TGTGCCAGCAGCATAGGGGTTCCGCAGGACAGGGCCACCTACGAGCAGTACTTC	TRBJ2-7	TRBV9	TRBD1	once
CASSKGTGRDTQYF	TGTGCCAGCAGCAAGGGGACAGGGAGAGATACGCAGTATTTT	TRBJ2-3	TRBV7-9	TRBD1	NA
CASEDRPSGANVLTF	TGTGCCAGCGAGGACAGACCCTCTGGGGCCAACGTCCTGACTTTC	TRBJ2-6	TRBV6-6	NA	NA
CASSFSGSMQTQYF	TGTGCCAGCAGCTTTAGCGGGAGCATGCAGACCCAGTACTTC	TRBJ2-5	TRBV7-2	TRBD2	once
CASSFWGQVLYGYTF	TGTGCCAGCAGTTTTTGGGGCCAGGTCCTCTATGGCTACACCTTC	TRBJ1-2	TRBV28	NA	NA
CASLGLFRNEQFF	TGTGCCAGCCTCGGACTATTCCGCAATGAGCAGTTCTTC	TRBJ2-1	TRBV2	NA	NA
CATQQGDYGYTF	TGTGCCACACAACAGGGTGACTATGGCTACACCTTC	TRBJ1-2	TRBV6-5	NA	NA
CASSLGGTGSLAFF	TGTGCCAGCAGTTTAGGCGGGACAGGGTCTCTAGCTTTCTTT	TRBJ1-1	TRBV28	TRBD1	NA
CASSLMGGSNNEQFF	TGTGCCAGCAGCTTAATGGGAGGGAGTAATAATGAGCAGTTCTTC	TRBJ2-1	TRBV7-9	TRBD2	NA
CASSRDRAVGNEQYF	TGTGCCAGCAGCCGAGACAGGGCAGTGGGGAACGAGCAGTACTTC	TRBJ2-7	TRBV5-4	TRBD1	NA
CASSPRTSVGETQYF	TGTGCCAGTAGTCCGAGGACTAGCGTCGGGGAGACCCAGTACTTC	TRBJ2-5	TRBV19	TRBD2	NA
CASSLGTGSLSEAFF	TGTGCCAGCAGCTTAGGTACAGGGTCCCTATCTGAAGCTTTCTTT	TRBJ1-1	TRBV7-9	NA	NA
CASTPTANTGELFF	TGTGCCAGCACCCCGACAGCGAACACCGGGGAGCTGTTTTTT	TRBJ2-2	TRBV7-3	NA	NA
CSVSTRTGDHGYTF	TGCAGCGTTTCTACGCGGACAGGGGATCATGGCTACACCTTC	TRBJ1-2	TRBV29-1	TRBD1	NA
CASSLLGAQNTEAFF	TGTGCCAGCAGTTTATTGGGGGCGCAGAACACTGAAGCTTTCTTT	TRBJ1-1	TRBV28	NA	NA
CASSYGQGVGQPQHF	TGTGCCAGCAGCTACGGACAGGGTGTGGGTCAGCCCCAGCATTTT	TRBJ1-5	TRBV7-2	TRBD1	NA
CASRWAGRLNYGYTF	TGTGCCAGCCGTTGGGCGGGACGTCTTAACTATGGCTACACCTTC	TRBJ1-2	TRBV5-4	NA	NA
CASSWASGRSYEQYF	TGTGCCAGCAGTTGGGCTAGCGGGAGGTCCTACGAGCAGTACTTC	TRBJ2-7	TRBV6-6	TRBD2	NA
CASSGQLAGLSNTGELFF	TGTGCCAGCAGCGGACAACTAGCGGGGCTGTCGAACACCGGGGAGCTGTTTTTT	TRBJ2-2	TRBV7-6	TRBD2	NA
CASSSPRETQYF	TGTGCCAGCAGCTCCCCGCGGGAGACCCAGTACTTC	TRBJ2-5	TRBV7-9	NA	NA
CASSLAPWQNYGYTF	TGTGCCAGCAGCCTAGCGCCATGGCAGAACTATGGCTACACCTTC	TRBJ1-2	TRBV7-2	NA	once
CASSSPGGPYEQYF	TGTGCCAGCAGTTCCCCCGGGGGACCCTACGAGCAGTACTTC	TRBJ2-7	TRBV27	NA	NA
CASSLGTSGFNEQFF	TGCGCCAGCAGCTTGGGGACTAGCGGGTTCAATGAGCAGTTCTTC	TRBJ2-1	TRBV5-1	TRBD2	NA
CASSPRTSGSSYNEQFF	TGTGCCAGCAGCCCGAGGACTAGCGGGTCCTCCTACAATGAGCAGTTCTTC	TRBJ2-1	TRBV5-8	TRBD2	NA
CASRGVGEQFF	TGCGCCAGCCGAGGTGTTGGGGAGCAGTTCTTC	TRBJ2-1	TRBV4-1	NA	NA
CASSGRGGLNTEAFF	TGTGCCAGCAGCGGACGGGGGGGATTGAACACTGAAGCTTTCTTT	TRBJ1-1	TRBV9	NA	NA
CASSLMTGGPGEQYF	TGTGCCAGCAGCTTAATGACTGGAGGGCCGGGCGAGCAGTACTTC	TRBJ2-7	TRBV7-2	NA	few
CASSPLGTSGSRGDNEQFF	TGTGCCAGCAGCCCTTTAGGGACTAGCGGGAGTAGAGGCGACAATGAGCAGTTCTTC	TRBJ2-1	TRBV28	TRBD2	once
CASSWGVPYEQYF	TGTGCCAGCAGTTGGGGGGTACCCTACGAGCAGTACTTC	TRBJ2-7	TRBV28	NA	NA
CASSLTSGAYSYNEQFF	TGTGCCAGCAGCTTAACTAGCGGGGCCTACTCCTACAATGAGCAGTTCTTC	TRBJ2-1	TRBV5-8	TRBD2	NA
CASSIFGGWTGELFF	TGTGCCAGTAGTATTTTTGGGGGCTGGACCGGGGAGCTGTTTTTT	TRBJ2-2	TRBV19	NA	NA
CSASNYEQYF	TGCAGTGCTAGTAATTACGAGCAGTACTTC	TRBJ2-7	TRBV20-1	NA	NA
CASSFPKETQYF	TGCGCCAGCAGCTTCCCTAAGGAGACCCAGTACTTC	TRBJ2-5	TRBV5-1	NA	NA
CASSMWGGVNQPQHF	TGTGCCAGTAGTATGTGGGGGGGGGTTAATCAGCCCCAGCATTTT	TRBJ1-5	TRBV19	NA	NA
CASSSWDREMYEQYF	TGTGCCAGCAGTTCCTGGGACAGGGAGATGTACGAGCAGTACTTC	TRBJ2-7	TRBV28	TRBD1	few
CASSPQGLAGRNEQFF	TGTGCCAGCAGCCCGCAGGGACTAGCGGGAAGGAATGAGCAGTTCTTC	TRBJ2-1	TRBV7-3	TRBD2	few
CASSLDGSNQPQHF	TGTGCCAGCAGCTTGGACGGGAGCAATCAGCCCCAGCATTTT	TRBJ1-5	TRBV5-8	NA	NA
CASSLLWGPGYF	TGTGCCAGCAGCCTACTGTGGGGGCCGGGGTACTTC	TRBJ2-7	TRBV5-6	NA	NA
CASSRSGFQQGYEQYF	TGTGCCAGCAGCCGTTCAGGGTTCCAACAGGGGTACGAGCAGTACTTC	TRBJ2-7	TRBV14	TRBD1	many
CASSEGMNTEAFF	TGCGCCAGCAGTGAGGGAATGAACACTGAAGCTTTCTTT	TRBJ1-1	TRBV5-1	NA	NA
CASRQTGTQDGYTF	TGTGCCAGCAGACAGACAGGCACCCAGGATGGCTACACCTTC	TRBJ1-2	TRBV6-1	NA	NA
CASSTWTGDTGELFF	TGTGCCAGCAGCACCTGGACAGGGGACACCGGGGAGCTGTTTTTT	TRBJ2-2	TRBV9	TRBD1	NA
CAISENPTGYGYTF	TGTGCCATCAGTGAGAACCCAACAGGCTATGGCTACACCTTC	TRBJ1-2	TRBV10-3	NA	NA
CASSVGGLAGFTDTQYF	TGTGCCAGCAGCGTAGGGGGACTAGCGGGTTTCACAGATACGCAGTATTTT	TRBJ2-3	TRBV9	TRBD2	NA
CATSRRAREETQYF	TGTGCCACCAGCAGGAGGGCAAGGGAAGAGACCCAGTACTTC	TRBJ2-5	TRBV15	NA	NA
CASSRDMNTEAFF	TGTGCCAGCAGCAGGGACATGAACACTGAAGCTTTCTTT	TRBJ1-1	TRBV2	NA	few
CASSFGDYNNEQFF	TGTGCCAGCAGCTTTGGGGACTACAACAATGAGCAGTTCTTC	TRBJ2-1	TRBV5-4	TRBD2	NA
CAWSTGQPQHF	TGTGCCTGGAGCACAGGTCAGCCCCAGCATTTT	TRBJ1-5	TRBV30	NA	NA
CASSIRPGIDTQYF	TGTGCCAGTAGTATTCGCCCAGGGATAGATACGCAGTATTTT	TRBJ2-3	TRBV19	NA	once